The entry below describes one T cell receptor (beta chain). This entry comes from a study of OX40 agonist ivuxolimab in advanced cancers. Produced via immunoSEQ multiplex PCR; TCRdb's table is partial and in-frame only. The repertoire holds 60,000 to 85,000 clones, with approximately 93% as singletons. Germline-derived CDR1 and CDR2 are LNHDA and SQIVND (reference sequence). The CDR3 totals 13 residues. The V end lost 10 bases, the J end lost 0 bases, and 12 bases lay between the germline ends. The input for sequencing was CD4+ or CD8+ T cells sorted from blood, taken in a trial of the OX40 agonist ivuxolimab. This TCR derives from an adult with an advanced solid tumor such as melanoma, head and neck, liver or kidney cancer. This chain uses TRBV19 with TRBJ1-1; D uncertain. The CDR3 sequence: CAISRALNTEAFF. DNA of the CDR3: TGTGCCATCTCTCGGGCATTGAACACTGAAGCTTTCTTT. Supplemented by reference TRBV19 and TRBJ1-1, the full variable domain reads DGGITQSPKYLFRKEGQNVTLSCEQNLNHDAMYWYRQDPGQGLRLIYYSQIVNDFQKGDIAEGYSVSREKKESFPLTVTSAQKNPTAFYLCAISRALNTEAFFGQGTRLTVV.